This T cell receptor beta chain was documented in a study of T cell responses to AZD1222 COVID-19 vaccine (dated by TCRdb to the early 2020s). Background on the whole study: AZD1222 recipients with second doses at about 4 weeks or about 12 weeks were pooled, because spike-specific TCR depth and breadth did not differ between schedules. Trial participants were enrolled into age subgroups of 18-55, 56-69 and 70-plus years, which contained 148, 28 and 57 TCR-sequenced participants, respectively. A total of 233 trial participants underwent TCR sequencing, of whom approximately 200 had received two doses of AZD1222 and 26 had received two doses of the MenACWY control vaccine.

In light of the paper, this sample's time point label describes: baseline before first vaccination. The vaccinee samples were drawn from two UK trials, COV001 and COV002, one of which was a single-blind randomized controlled phase 2/3 trial testing AZD1222 (ChAdOx1 nCoV-19) in healthy adults. For TCRbeta chain sequencing, PBMC samples were collected from trial participants at day 0 and at day 28 after the second dose. Study-level results and caveats: In the small 56-69-year group, the increase in depth fell short of significance, most likely because of low power. Conclusions about previously exposed vaccinees are limited because only five or six AZD1222 recipients were SARS-CoV-2 seropositive at baseline. Most participants were white British and females outnumbered males, and the authors suggested that clonal diversity may have been underestimated. Vaccine-associated CD4 TCRs spanned the whole spike protein, with dominant responses in regions 160-218 and 743-854. Because no day 14 peak-response samples were available, repertoires were characterized only after the peak T cell response. Nearly half of unique spike-specific TCRs reportedly recognized epitopes outside regions mutated in the B.1.351 and B.1.1.7 variants. After two AZD1222 doses, both the breadth and the depth of spike-specific TCRs were significantly higher than at day 0 and than in MenACWY recipients.

The CDR3 regions of human TCRbeta chains were subjected to immunosequencing. The paper's data handling went like this. Repertoire TCRs were checked for matches against a reference library of SARS-CoV-2-specific TCRs that had been generated using the MIRA antigen-specificity platform. Breadth was defined as the fraction of unique TCRs that were SARS-CoV-2-associated, and depth was defined as the fraction of total T cells that were SARS-CoV-2-associated. Using the MIRA data, each spike-specific TCR was mapped to the spike region that the TCR reacts to and placed in a CD4 or CD8 class. Log10-transformed breadth and depth values were compared by one-way ANOVA with Sidak's multiple comparisons tests. The table comes from immuneACCESS by way of TCRdb, which keeps in-frame sequences with V and J called. Part of the clones is missing from these tables; in studies checked, under half for an unresolved V gene and the rest for unknown reasons. Clonal size and the V and J genes are those of that table, whereas D and trimming came from the DNA. The sample profile shows 95,000 to 110,000 clones; roughly 87% of them were found once. The ten most abundant clones make up around 4.3% of the sample.

Compared with germline, V lacks 5 bases and J lacks 0 bases; bases without a gene match: 11. The CDR3 contains 19 residues, cysteine and phenylalanine counted. Just CDR3 DNA is preserved here, 57 bases in frame from base 1. The germline V gene (reference sequence) yields SEHNR for CDR1 and FQNEAQ for CDR2. For this clone: What this receptor recognizes is not known. No base quality information exists; no much larger clone differs at one position.

The specimen was peripheral blood, collected on day 0 of AZD1222 vaccination. The origin of this receptor is an adult in good health. The V and J genes are TRBV7-9 and TRBJ2-7; the junction holds 15 bases that match TRBD2. The sequenced DNA: TGTGCCAGCAGCACAGGCCCGGGACTAGCGGGAGGTGGCTCCTACGAGCAGTACTTC. This gives the protein CASSTGPGLAGGGSYEQYF.